These 22 T cell receptor beta chains originate from one sample sequenced in a study of Ad26.COV2.S vaccination and SARS-CoV-2 variants (dated by TCRdb to about 2021). Libraries were constructed by the immunoSEQ multiplex PCR assay. The immuneACCESS repertoire file appears here via TCRdb, limited to in-frame rearrangements. These files lack a portion of the clones; in checked studies, under half of the deficit traces to unresolved V genes, and the cause of the others is not known. The sample table holds fewer than 500,000 clones, of which 75% to 95% were seen once. 12% of the sample rests with the top ten. What the treatment or condition label conveys for this sample: 19 received Ad26.COV2.S at low or high dose, single or two shots; 5 received placebo; per-sample allocation not given. Repertoires of vaccine and placebo recipients were sequenced from samples collected on day 63 after the first injection.

Sequenced here: peripheral blood, sampled in a trial of Ad26.COV2.S vaccine versus placebo. These receptors were taken from a person between 18 and 65 years old who received the Ad26.COV2.S COVID-19 vaccine or a placebo.

V is TRBV30 and J is TRBJ2-2; a possible D gene is TRBD2 (6 bases). CDR3 length equals 13 residues. Germline V CDR1 and CDR2: GTSNPN, SVGIG (reference sequence). CDR3 nucleotides: TGTGCTTCCGCTCGGAGGGTTCCCGGGGAGCTGTTTTTT. Translated: CASARRVPGELFF.

The chain couples TRBV27 to TRBJ2-5; D is perhaps TRBD1 (5 bases). Trimming pared 5 bases from V and 2 bases from J, leaving 18 bases between. The CDR3 spans 16 residues. The germline V gene has CDR1 MNHEY and CDR2 SMNVEV (reference sequence). The CDR3 DNA reads as TGTGCCAGCAGTACCTATAGACAGATTCCGCAAGAGACCCAGTACTTC. It specifies CASSTYRQIPQETQYF.

The CDR3 nucleotides read TGTGCCACCAGCAGGGCGTATAATTCACCCCTCCACTTT. Amino acids: CATSRAYNSPLHF. This sequence joins TRBV15 and TRBJ1-6; D gene unclear. CDR1 is LNHNV, CDR2 YYDKDF, per germline (reference sequence). Trimming left V 3 bases short and J 4 bases short, with 4 bases between. CDR3 length equals 13 residues.

The chain joins TRBV29-1 to TRBJ2-7, with D possibly being TRBD1 (5 bases). This CDR3 region has 11 residues. The V gene lost 4 bases and the J gene lost 4 bases, with 8 bases spanning the gap. CDR1 and CDR2 (germline): SQVTM, ANQGSEA. CDR3: CSVVGDYEQYF. The CDR3 coding sequence is TGCAGCGTTGTAGGGGATTACGAGCAGTACTTC.

The V gene is TRBV29-1, the J gene TRBJ2-3, with TRBD2 as a possible D gene (5 bases). In germline, CDR1 is SQVTM, CDR2 ANQGSEA. V gave up 4 bases and J gave up 1 base, with 12 bases separating them. The CDR3 sequence is 14 residues long. The CDR3: CSVVGGLGTDTQYF. CDR3 DNA sequence: TGCAGCGTTGTGGGCGGGCTTGGCACAGATACGCAGTATTTT.

J is TRBJ2-1 and V is TRBV7-6; D unclear. The germline V gene has CDR1 SGHVS and CDR2 FNYEAQ. The CDR3 has 16 amino acids. Between the trimmed V and J ends, which lost 1 base and 6 bases, there was a span of 16 bases. In DNA, the CDR3 is TGTGCCAGCAGCTTAGGGCTGACCCGGAAGGTCAATGAGCAGTTCTTC. This gives the protein CASSLGLTRKVNEQFF.

The chain uses TRBV27 and TRBJ2-6; D gene ambiguous. With 2 bases removed from V and 0 bases from J, the gap between germline ends came to 8 bases. Germline V lookup: CDR1 MNHEY, CDR2 SMNVEV (reference sequence). The CDR3 totals 16 residues. CDR3 loop: CASSLVRVSGANVLTF. The DNA for the CDR3 is TGTGCCAGCAGTTTAGTGCGCGTCTCTGGGGCCAACGTCCTGACTTTC.

The chain joins TRBV2 to TRBJ2-5; 9 bases align to TRBD1. Germline V gene sequence: CDR1 SNHLY, CDR2 FYNNEI. With 7 bases clipped from V and 3 bases from J, the junction kept 6 bases outside the gene matches. The CDR3 has 14 residues. CDR3 loop: CASNSDRGKETQYF. The DNA for the CDR3 is TGTGCCAGCAATTCGGACAGGGGAAAAGAGACCCAGTACTTC.

The gene calls are TRBV7-3 and TRBJ2-5; D is possibly TRBD1 (5 bases). V was trimmed by 2 bases and J by 2 bases, leaving 15 bases between them. The CDR3 consists of 16 residues. Germline V gene sequence: CDR1 SGHTA, CDR2 FQGTGA. The CDR3 sequence is CASSLGSGPQQETQYF. CDR3 DNA: TGTGCCAGCAGCTTAGGGTCAGGGCCACAGCAAGAGACCCAGTACTTC.

This chain uses TRBV7-9 with TRBJ2-2, with TRBD2 matching over 9 bases. The CDR3 loop spans 17 amino acids. V was pared by 5 bases and J by 1 base, with 8 bases of the junction left unmatched. Germline CDR1 is SEHNR and CDR2 is FQNEAQ (reference sequence). The CDR3 sequence: CASSGKGLAENTGELFF. CDR3 coding DNA: TGTGCCAGCAGCGGTAAGGGACTAGCAGAGAACACCGGGGAGCTGTTTTTT.

This CDR3 is CASSLLAGGLPEFF. As DNA, the CDR3 is TGTGCCAGCAGTTTGCTAGCGGGAGGACTCCCGGAGTTCTTC. This rearrangement joins TRBV28 to TRBJ2-1, with 11 bases that match TRBD2. In germline, CDR1 is MDHEN, CDR2 SYDVKM. The CDR3 consists of 14 residues. V was pared by 3 bases and J by 14 bases, with 9 bases of the junction left unmatched. Full variable domain (outside the CDR3, taken from reference TRBV28 and TRBJ2-1): DVKVTQSSRYLVKRTGEKVFLECVQDMDHENMFWYRQDPGLGLRLIYFSYDVKMKEKGDIPEGYSVSREKKERFSLILESASTNQTSMYLCASSLLAGGLPEFFGPGTRLTVL.

The chain uses TRBV7-9 and TRBJ1-5; D call uncertain. V dropped 6 bases and J dropped 5 bases, with 14 bases sitting between them. Germline lookup yields CDR1 SEHNR and CDR2 FQNEAQ (reference sequence). The CDR3 has 14 residues. CDR3 nucleotides: TGTGCCAGCAGTTCAACGGGAGATCATCAGCCCCAGCATTTT. It is translated as CASSSTGDHQPQHF.

The rearrangement uses TRBV12-3 or TRBV12-4 and TRBJ2-4; a weak D match, TRBD1 (5 bases). Trimming shortened V by 5 bases and J by 9 bases, and 11 bases separated the two germline ends. The CDR3 length is 12 residues. CDR3 in amino acids: CASSPQGSIQYF. The CDR3 nucleotides read TGTGCCAGCAGTCCCCAGGGTAGCATTCAGTACTTC.

V and J are TRBV30 and TRBJ2-5; either TRBD1 or TRBD2 may supply D (5 bases each). CDR1 is GTSNPN and CDR2 is SVGIG in the germline V gene (reference sequence). Trimming pared 3 bases from V and 5 bases from J, leaving 25 bases between. This CDR3 spans 17 amino acids. The CDR3 DNA sequence: TGTGCCTGGAGAGGCGGGTCGGGATGGGGGTTCCAGGAGACCCAGTACTTC. As protein: CAWRGGSGWGFQETQYF.

This clone was found once. V is TRBV2 and J is TRBJ1-4; 7 nucleotides align to TRBD1. The V gene's germline CDR1 is SNHLY and CDR2 FYNNEI. The CDR3 spans 13 residues. V trimming: 5 bases; J trimming: 7 bases; junction bases outside the gene matches: 4. The CDR3 DNA is TGTGCCAGCAGTCCGGGACAGCCTGAAAAACTGTTTTTT. This codes for CASSPGQPEKLFF.

The J gene is TRBJ2-1, the V gene TRBV7-3, with D perhaps being TRBD1 or TRBD2 (7 bases each). CDR3 size: 14 residues. Trimming took 5 bases from V and 7 from J, leaving 15 bases between them. Germline-derived CDR1 and CDR2 are SGHTA and FQGTGA. CDR3 in amino acids: CASSPQGGSNEQFF. CDR3 coding DNA: TGTGCCAGCAGCCCCCAGGGGGGGTCGAATGAGCAGTTCTTC. The full variable domain, completed using reference TRBV7-3 and TRBJ2-1, is GAGVSQTPSNKVTEKGKYVELRCDPISGHTALYWYRQSLGQGPEFLIYFQGTGAADDSGLPNDRFFAVRPEGSVSTLKIQRTERGDSAVYLCASSPQGGSNEQFFGPGTRLTVL.

The V gene is TRBV4-3, the J gene TRBJ2-2; 9 nucleotides agree with TRBD2. There are 14 residues in the CDR3. The junction had 3 bases not matched to a gene; V was cut back by 5 bases and J by 5 bases. Germline assignment: CDR1 LGHNA and CDR2 YSLEER. CDR3 sequence: CASSVAGGTGELFF. In DNA, the CDR3 is TGCGCCAGCAGCGTCGCGGGAGGGACCGGGGAGCTGTTTTTT.

This clone appeared a few times. The J gene is TRBJ1-1, the V gene TRBV18; D gene uncertain. Looked up from germline, CDR1 is KGHSH and CDR2 is LQKENI. CDR3 length: 15 residues. Trimming left V 3 bases short and J 0 bases short, with 11 bases between. The CDR3: CASSPSNAMNTEAFF. The CDR3 region has the DNA TGTGCCAGCTCACCTTCAAACGCCATGAACACTGAAGCTTTCTTT.

The chain couples TRBV7-6 to TRBJ2-1; D might be TRBD2 (6 bases). The germline V and J ends were trimmed by 5 bases and 3 bases, with 14 bases remaining between them. CDR1 is SGHVS and CDR2 is FNYEAQ in the germline V gene. The CDR3 has 15 amino acids. CDR3 DNA: TGTGCCAGCAGCCCGGCGGAGGGCGGCTACAATGAGCAGTTCTTC. This gives the protein CASSPAEGGYNEQFF.

CDR3 nucleotides: TGTGCCAGCAGCGTTAGGACTAGCGGGAGTCTCGGGGAGCAGTACTTC. Its translation is CASSVRTSGSLGEQYF. The rearrangement joins TRBV9 to TRBJ2-7; 13 bases map to TRBD2. The V segment lost 2 bases and the J segment 7 bases; nucleotides outside the gene matches: 9. This CDR3 has 16 amino acids. Germline loops: CDR1 SGDLS, CDR2 YYNGEE.

The chain links TRBV19 to TRBJ1-4; the match to TRBD1 covers 9 bases. CDR3 length: 13 amino acids. V shed 7 bases, J shed 14 bases, and the junction held 11 bases outside the gene matches. CDR1 LNHDA and CDR2 SQIVND come from the germline V gene (reference sequence). The DNA of the CDR3 is TGTGCCAGTACCATAGGACAGGGGCCGGATCTGTTTTTT. This sequence encodes CASTIGQGPDLFF.

The chain carries TRBV11-2 and TRBJ1-4; 7 bases agree with TRBD1. CDR3 length equals 14 residues. CDR1 and CDR2 (germline): SGHAT, FQNNGV. V lost 5 bases and J lost 7; bases outside the gene matches: 7. CDR3 region: CASSLRQGSEKLFF. The DNA for the CDR3 is TGTGCCAGCAGCCTACGACAGGGTTCTGAAAAACTGTTTTTT. The entire variable domain, with the rest obtained from reference TRBV11-2 and TRBJ1-4, is as follows: EAGVAQSPRYKIIEKRQSVAFWCNPISGHATLYWYQQILGQGPKLLIQFQNNGVVDDSQLPKDRFSAERLKGVDSTLKIQPAKLEDSAVYLCASSLRQGSEKLFFGSGTQLSVL.